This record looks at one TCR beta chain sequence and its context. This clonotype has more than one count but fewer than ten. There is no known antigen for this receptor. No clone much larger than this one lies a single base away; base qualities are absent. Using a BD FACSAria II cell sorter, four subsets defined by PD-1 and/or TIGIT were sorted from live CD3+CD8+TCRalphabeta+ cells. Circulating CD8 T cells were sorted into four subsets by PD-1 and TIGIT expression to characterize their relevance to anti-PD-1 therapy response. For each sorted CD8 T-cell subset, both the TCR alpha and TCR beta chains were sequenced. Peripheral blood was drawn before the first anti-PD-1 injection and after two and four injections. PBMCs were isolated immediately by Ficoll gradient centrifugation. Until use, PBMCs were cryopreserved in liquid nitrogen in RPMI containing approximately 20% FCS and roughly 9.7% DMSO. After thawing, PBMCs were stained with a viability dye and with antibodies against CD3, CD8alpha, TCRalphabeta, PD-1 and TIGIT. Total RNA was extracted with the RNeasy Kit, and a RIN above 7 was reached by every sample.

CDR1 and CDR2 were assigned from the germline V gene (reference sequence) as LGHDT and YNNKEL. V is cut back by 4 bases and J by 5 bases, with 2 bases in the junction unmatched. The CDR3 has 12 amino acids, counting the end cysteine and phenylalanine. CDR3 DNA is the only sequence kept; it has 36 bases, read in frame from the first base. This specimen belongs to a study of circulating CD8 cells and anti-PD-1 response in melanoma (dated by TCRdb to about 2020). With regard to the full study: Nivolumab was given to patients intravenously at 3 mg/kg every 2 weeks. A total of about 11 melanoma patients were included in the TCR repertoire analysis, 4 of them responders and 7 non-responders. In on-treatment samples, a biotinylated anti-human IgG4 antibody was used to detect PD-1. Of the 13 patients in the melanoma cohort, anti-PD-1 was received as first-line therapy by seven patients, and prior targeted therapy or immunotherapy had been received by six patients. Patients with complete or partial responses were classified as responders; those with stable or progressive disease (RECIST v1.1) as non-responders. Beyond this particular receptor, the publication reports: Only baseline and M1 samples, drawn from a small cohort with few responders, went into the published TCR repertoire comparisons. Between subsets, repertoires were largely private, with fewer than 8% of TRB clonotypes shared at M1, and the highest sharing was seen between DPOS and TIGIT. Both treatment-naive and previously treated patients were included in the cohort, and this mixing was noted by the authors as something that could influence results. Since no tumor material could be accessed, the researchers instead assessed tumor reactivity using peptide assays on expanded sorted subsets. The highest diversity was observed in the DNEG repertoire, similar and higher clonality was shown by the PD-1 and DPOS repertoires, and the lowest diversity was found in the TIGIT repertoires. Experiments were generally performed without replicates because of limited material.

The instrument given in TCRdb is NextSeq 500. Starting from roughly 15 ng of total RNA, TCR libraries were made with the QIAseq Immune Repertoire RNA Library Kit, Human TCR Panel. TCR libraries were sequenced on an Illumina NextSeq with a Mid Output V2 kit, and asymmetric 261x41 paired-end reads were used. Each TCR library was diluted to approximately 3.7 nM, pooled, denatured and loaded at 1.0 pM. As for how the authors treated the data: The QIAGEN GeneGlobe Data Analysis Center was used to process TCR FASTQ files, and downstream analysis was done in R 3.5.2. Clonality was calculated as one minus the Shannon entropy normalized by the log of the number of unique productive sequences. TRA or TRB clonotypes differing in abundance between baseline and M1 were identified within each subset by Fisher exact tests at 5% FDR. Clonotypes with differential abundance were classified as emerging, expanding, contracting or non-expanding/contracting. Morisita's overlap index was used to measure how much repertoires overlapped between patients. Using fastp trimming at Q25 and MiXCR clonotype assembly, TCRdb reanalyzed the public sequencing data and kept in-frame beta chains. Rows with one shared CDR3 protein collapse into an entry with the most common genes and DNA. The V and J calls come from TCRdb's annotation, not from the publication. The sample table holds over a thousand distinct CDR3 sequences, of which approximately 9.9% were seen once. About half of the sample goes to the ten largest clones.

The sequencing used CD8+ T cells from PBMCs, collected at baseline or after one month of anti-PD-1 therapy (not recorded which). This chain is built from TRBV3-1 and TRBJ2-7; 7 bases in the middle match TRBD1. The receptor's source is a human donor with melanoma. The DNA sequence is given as TGTGCCAGCAGCCCGACAGGGCACGAGCAGTACTTC. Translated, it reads CASSPTGHEQYF.